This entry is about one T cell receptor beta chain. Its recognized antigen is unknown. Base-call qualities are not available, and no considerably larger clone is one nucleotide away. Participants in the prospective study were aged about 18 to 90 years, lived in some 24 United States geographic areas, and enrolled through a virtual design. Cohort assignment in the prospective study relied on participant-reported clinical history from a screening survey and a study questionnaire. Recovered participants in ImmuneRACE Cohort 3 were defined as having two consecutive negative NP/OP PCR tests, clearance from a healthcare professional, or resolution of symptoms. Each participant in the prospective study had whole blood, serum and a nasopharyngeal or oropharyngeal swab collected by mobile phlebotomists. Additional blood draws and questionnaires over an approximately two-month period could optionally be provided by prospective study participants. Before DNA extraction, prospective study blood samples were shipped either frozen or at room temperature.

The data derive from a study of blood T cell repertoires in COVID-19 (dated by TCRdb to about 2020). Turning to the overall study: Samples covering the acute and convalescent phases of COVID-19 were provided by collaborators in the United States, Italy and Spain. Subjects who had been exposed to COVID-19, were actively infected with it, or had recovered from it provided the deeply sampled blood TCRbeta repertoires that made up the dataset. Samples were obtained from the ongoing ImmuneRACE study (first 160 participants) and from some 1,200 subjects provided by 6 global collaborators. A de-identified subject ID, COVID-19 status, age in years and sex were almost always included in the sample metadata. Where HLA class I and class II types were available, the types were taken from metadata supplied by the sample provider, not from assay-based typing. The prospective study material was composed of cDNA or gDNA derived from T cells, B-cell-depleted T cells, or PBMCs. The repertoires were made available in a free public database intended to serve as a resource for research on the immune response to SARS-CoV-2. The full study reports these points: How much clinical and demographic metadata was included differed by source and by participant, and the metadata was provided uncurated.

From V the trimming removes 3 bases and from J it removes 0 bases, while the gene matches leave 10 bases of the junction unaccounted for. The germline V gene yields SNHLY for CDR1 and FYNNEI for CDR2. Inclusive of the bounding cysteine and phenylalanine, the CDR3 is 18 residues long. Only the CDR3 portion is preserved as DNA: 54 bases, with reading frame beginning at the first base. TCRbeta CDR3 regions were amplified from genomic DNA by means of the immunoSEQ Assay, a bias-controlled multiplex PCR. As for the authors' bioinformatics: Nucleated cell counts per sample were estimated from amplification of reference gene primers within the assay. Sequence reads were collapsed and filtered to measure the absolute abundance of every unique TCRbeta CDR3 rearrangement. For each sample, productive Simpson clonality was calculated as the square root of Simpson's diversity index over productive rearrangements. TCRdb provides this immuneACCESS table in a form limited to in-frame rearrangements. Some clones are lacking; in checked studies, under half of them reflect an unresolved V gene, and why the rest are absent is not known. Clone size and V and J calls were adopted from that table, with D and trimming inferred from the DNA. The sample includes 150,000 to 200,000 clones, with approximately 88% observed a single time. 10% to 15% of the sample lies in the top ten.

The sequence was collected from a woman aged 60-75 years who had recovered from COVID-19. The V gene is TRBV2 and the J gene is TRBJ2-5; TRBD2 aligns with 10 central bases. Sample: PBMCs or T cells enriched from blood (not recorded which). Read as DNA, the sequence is TGTGCCAGCAGTGATTACCGCCCTAGCGGGGGCTACCAAGAGACCCAGTACTTC. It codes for CASSDYRPSGGYQETQYF.